This T cell receptor (beta chain) was obtained from a study of blood T cell repertoires in COVID-19. Across the whole study: There were acute and convalescent COVID-19 samples, and they came from the United States, Italy and Spain. T cells, B-cell-depleted T cells, or PBMCs supplied cDNA or gDNA.

V lost 5 bases, J lost 3 bases, and 17 bases lay in between. CDR3 size: 15 residues. Germline-derived CDR1 and CDR2 are MNHEY and SVGAGI. In the original workflow: Amplification of reference gene primers was used by the study to estimate nucleated cell counts. Only in-frame clones appear in the TCRdb table, and some are missing; sequencing was by immunoSEQ multiplex PCR. V, J and clone size derive from that table, while D and trimming were established from the DNA sequence. The sample lists approximately 230,000 clones, approximately 90% seen once, with roughly 3.1% in the top ten. This sequence was found in a man aged 18 to 30 with active or convalescent COVID-19. The chain carries TRBV6-5 and TRBJ2-7; maybe TRBD1 (6 bases). The sample was peripheral blood. The CDR3 sequence is CASSLGTPDVYEQYF. CDR3 DNA: TGTGCCAGCAGTCTAGGGACACCTGACGTCTACGAGCAGTACTTC.